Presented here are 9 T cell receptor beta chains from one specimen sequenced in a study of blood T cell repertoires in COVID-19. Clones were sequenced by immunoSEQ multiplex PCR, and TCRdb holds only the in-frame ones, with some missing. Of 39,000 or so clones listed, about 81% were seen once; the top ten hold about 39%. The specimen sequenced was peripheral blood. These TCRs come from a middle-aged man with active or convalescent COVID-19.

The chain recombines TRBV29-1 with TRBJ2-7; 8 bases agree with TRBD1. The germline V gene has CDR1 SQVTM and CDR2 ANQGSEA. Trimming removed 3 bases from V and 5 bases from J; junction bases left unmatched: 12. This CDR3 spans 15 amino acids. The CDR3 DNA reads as TGCAGCGTTGACCAAGGGGAACAGGGGGGTAACGAGCAGTACTTC. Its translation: CSVDQGEQGGNEQYF.

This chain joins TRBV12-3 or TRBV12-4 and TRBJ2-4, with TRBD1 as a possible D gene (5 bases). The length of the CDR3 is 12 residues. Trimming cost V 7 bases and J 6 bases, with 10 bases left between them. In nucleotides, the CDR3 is TGTGCCAGCACCGAAGACAGAAACATTCAGTACTTC. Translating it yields CASTEDRNIQYF.

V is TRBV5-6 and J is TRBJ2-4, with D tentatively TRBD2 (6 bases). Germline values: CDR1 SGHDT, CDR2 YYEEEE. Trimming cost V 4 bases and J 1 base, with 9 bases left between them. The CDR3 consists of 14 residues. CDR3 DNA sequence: TGTGCCAGCAGCCCTGGGGGGGCCAAAAACATTCAGTACTTC. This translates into CASSPGGAKNIQYF.

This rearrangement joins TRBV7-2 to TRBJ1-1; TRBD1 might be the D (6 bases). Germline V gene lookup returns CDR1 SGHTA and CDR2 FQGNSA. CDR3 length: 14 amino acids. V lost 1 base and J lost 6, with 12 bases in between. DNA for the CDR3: TGTGCCAGCAGCTTAGTGGGGAAGGGGGCTGAAGCTTTCTTT. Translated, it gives CASSLVGKGAEAFF.

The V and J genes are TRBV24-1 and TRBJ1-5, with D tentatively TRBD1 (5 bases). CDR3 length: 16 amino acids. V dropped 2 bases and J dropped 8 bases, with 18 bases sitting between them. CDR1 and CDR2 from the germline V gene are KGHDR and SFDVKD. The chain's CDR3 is CATSDSQGRGGEPQHF. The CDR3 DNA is TGTGCCACCAGTGATTCGCAGGGCCGGGGGGGAGAGCCCCAGCATTTT.

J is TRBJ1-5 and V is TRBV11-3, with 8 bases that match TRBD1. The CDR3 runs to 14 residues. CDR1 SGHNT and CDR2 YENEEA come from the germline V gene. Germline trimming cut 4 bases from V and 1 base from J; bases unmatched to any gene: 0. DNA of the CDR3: TGTGCCAGCAGCTGGGACAGGAGCAATCAGCCCCAGCATTTT. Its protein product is CASSWDRSNQPQHF.

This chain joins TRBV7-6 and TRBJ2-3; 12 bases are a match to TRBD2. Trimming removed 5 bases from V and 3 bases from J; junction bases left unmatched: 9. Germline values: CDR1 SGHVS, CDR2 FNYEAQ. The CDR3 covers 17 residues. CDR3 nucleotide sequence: TGTGCCAGCAGCGAGGCGAAAGGACTAGCGGGAACAGATACGCAGTATTTT. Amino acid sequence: CASSEAKGLAGTDTQYF.

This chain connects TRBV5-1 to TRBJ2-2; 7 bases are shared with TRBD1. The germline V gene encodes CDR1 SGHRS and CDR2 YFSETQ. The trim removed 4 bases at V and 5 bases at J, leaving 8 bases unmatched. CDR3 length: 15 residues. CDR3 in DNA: TGCGCCAGCAGCACAGGGGATTCGCGGACCGGGGAGCTGTTTTTT. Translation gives CASSTGDSRTGELFF.

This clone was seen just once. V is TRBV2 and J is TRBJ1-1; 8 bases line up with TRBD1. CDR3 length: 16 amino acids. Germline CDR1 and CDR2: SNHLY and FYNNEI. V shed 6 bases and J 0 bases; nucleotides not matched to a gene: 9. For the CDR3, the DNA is TGTGCCAGCAGCCTCACGGGACAGGTCGTGAACACTGAAGCTTTCTTT. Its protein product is CASSLTGQVVNTEAFF.